Below are 28 T cell receptor beta chains sequenced from a single sample in a study of siplizumab effects on memory and regulatory T cells. The data were produced by immunoSEQ multiplex PCR, yet TCRdb's version contains in-frame clones alone and is incomplete. The table has 90,000 to 150,000 clones, just over 90% seen once. Sequences were obtained from non-Treg CD4+ T cells sorted from blood. These receptor sequences come from a human donor in good health.

The chain recombines TRBV7-3 with TRBJ2-3; D is unclear. CDR3 length equals 11 residues. The germline V gene has CDR1 SGHTA and CDR2 FQGTGA. V was pared by 8 bases and J by 1 base, with 4 bases between. The DNA of the CDR3 is TGTGCCAGCGGGGGCACAGATACGCAGTATTTT. Translated: CASGGTDTQYF.

This chain links TRBV7-9 with TRBJ1-1; D remains unclear. The CDR3 consists of 13 residues. V shed 11 bases and J shed 0 bases, with 13 bases lying between them. From germline, CDR1 is SEHNR and CDR2 FQNEAQ (reference sequence). This CDR3 is CAGPPRLNTEAFF. CDR3 coding DNA: TGTGCCGGCCCCCCCAGGTTGAACACTGAAGCTTTCTTT.

J is TRBJ2-3 and V is TRBV5-6, with 12 bases matching TRBD2. The CDR3 loop spans 17 amino acids. Germline lookup yields CDR1 SGHDT and CDR2 YYEEEE. The ends lost 0 bases at V and 9 bases at J; junction bases unmatched: 11. CDR3 residues: CASSLALLAGGRRTQYF. CDR3 bases: TGTGCCAGCAGCTTGGCGCTGCTAGCGGGGGGGCGGAGAACGCAGTATTTT.

In its sample, this clone was seen once. The CDR3 region is CASSPLWEANYGYTF. In nucleotides, the CDR3 is TGTGCCAGCTCACCTTTGTGGGAAGCTAACTATGGCTACACCTTC. This chain uses TRBV18 with TRBJ1-2; unclear D gene. The CDR3 length is 15 residues. V lost 3 bases, J lost 0 bases, and 11 bases lay in between. CDR1 and CDR2 from the germline V gene are KGHSH and LQKENI. Using reference TRBV18 and TRBJ1-2 for the parts outside the CDR3, the full variable domain is NAGVMQNPRHLVRRRGQEARLRCSPMKGHSHVYWYRQLPEEGLKFMVYLQKENIIDESGMPKERFSAEFPKEGPSILRIQQVVRGDSAAYFCASSPLWEANYGYTFGSGTRLTVV.

The chain employs TRBV2 and TRBJ2-5; no definite D call. Germline V gives CDR1 SNHLY, CDR2 FYNNEI. CDR3 length: 12 amino acids. The V end was cut by 10 bases, the J end by 1 base, with 10 bases between. As DNA, the CDR3 is TGTGCCACCAGACTGGGCCAAGAGACCCAGTACTTC. This encodes CATRLGQETQYF.

This chain joins TRBV5-4 and TRBJ2-6; 7 bases match TRBD1. V gave up 4 bases and J gave up 2 bases; unmatched junction bases: 3. CDR1 and CDR2 (germline): SGHNT, YYREEE (reference sequence). The CDR3 loop spans 15 amino acids. CDR3 DNA: TGTGCCAGCAGCCACGGACAGGCTGGGGCCAACGTCCTGACTTTC. As protein: CASSHGQAGANVLTF.

The chain carries TRBV25-1 and TRBJ1-1, with D hard to call. Germline CDR1 and CDR2: MGHDK and SYGVNS. CDR3 length equals 15 residues. V dropped 3 bases and J dropped 3 bases, with 14 bases sitting between them. The CDR3 region has the DNA TGTGCCAGCAGTGAGACTAGCTGGAGGGACACTGAAGCTTTCTTT. It encodes CASSETSWRDTEAFF.

This clone was found once. The rearrangement uses TRBV7-6 and TRBJ2-7; the D call may be TRBD1 or TRBD2 (5 bases each). The CDR3 extends over 14 amino acids. Germline V gene sequence: CDR1 SGHVS, CDR2 FNYEAQ. V shed 1 base and J shed 0 bases, with 7 bases lying between them. The CDR3, as DNA: TGTGCCAGCAGCTTAGGGGGGAACTCCTACGAGCAGTACTTC. Translation gives CASSLGGNSYEQYF.

The rearrangement links TRBV30 to TRBJ2-7; 9 bases line up with TRBD1. V dropped 5 bases and J dropped 3; count of bases not matched to a gene: 8. The CDR3 has 14 amino acids. The germline CDR1 and CDR2 sequences are GTSNPN and SVGIG (reference sequence). CDR3: CAWALGTGLYEQYF. The CDR3 DNA sequence: TGTGCCTGGGCCCTTGGGACAGGGCTCTACGAGCAGTACTTC.

The CDR3 DNA follows: TGTGCCAGCAACAAGGGGGTAACCGGGGAGCTGTTTTTT. This encodes CASNKGVTGELFF. The genes are TRBV6-5 and TRBJ2-2, with D possibly being TRBD1 (6 bases). The CDR3 covers 13 residues. Looked up from germline, CDR1 is MNHEY and CDR2 is SVGAGI. V dropped 7 bases and J dropped 5 bases, with 11 bases sitting between them.

The rearrangement joins TRBV4-1 to TRBJ2-3; D is unresolved. The CDR3 length is 16 residues. CDR1 and CDR2 from the germline V gene are MGHRA and YSYEKL. V lost 0 bases, J lost 1 base, and 11 bases lay in between. The CDR3 spells CASSQDRPRGTDTQYF. CDR3 coding DNA: TGCGCCAGCAGCCAAGACAGGCCCCGGGGCACAGATACGCAGTATTTT.

The chain links TRBV5-1 to TRBJ2-1; TRBD2 agrees at 8 bases. The length of the CDR3 is 15 residues. Germline CDR1 is SGHRS and CDR2 is YFSETQ. Germline trimming cut 5 bases from V and 5 bases from J; bases unmatched to any gene: 9. CDR3 bases: TGCGCCAGCAGTCCCCCTCGGGGGGGACACAATGAGCAGTTCTTC. Translating it yields CASSPPRGGHNEQFF.

This clone was counted between two and nine times. The sample contains more than one DNA sequence encoding this CDR3. The V call is TRBV29-1, the J call TRBJ2-1, with 7 bases identical to TRBD1. With 4 bases clipped from V and 6 bases from J, the junction kept 12 bases outside the gene matches. The length of the CDR3 is 15 residues. Germline assignment: CDR1 SQVTM and CDR2 ANQGSEA. CDR3 in amino acids: CSVGERTGQGNEQFF. Written as DNA, the CDR3 is TGCAGCGTTGGGGAGAGGACAGGTCAAGGCAATGAGCAGTTCTTC.

V is TRBV7-3 and J is TRBJ2-1; no reliable D call. The CDR3 covers 15 residues. Germline assignment: CDR1 SGHTA and CDR2 FQGTGA. V lost 2 bases and J 1 base, leaving 9 bases between the germline ends. The CDR3 DNA reads as TGTGCCAGCAGCTTAGGCAGCATTTCCTACAATGAGCAGTTCTTC. Residues: CASSLGSISYNEQFF.

This chain connects TRBV5-1 to TRBJ2-7; tentatively, D is TRBD1 or TRBD2 (5 bases each). Germline CDR1 and CDR2: SGHRS and YFSETQ. Trimming shortened V by 4 bases and J by 5 bases, and 16 bases separated the two germline ends. This CDR3 contains 14 residues. CDR3 DNA: TGCGCCAGCAGCCCGGGACCCGTCGTGGACGAGCAGTACTTC. Amino acids: CASSPGPVVDEQYF.

The rearrangement joins TRBV5-1 to TRBJ2-7, with 12 bases lining up with TRBD2. The CDR3 loop spans 15 amino acids. The germline V gene encodes CDR1 SGHRS and CDR2 YFSETQ. After removal of 2 bases from V and 5 bases from J, the junction contained 5 bases not matched to a gene. The CDR3: CASSFLAGGPNEQYF. Written as DNA, the CDR3 is TGCGCCAGCAGCTTCCTAGCGGGGGGGCCTAACGAGCAGTACTTC.

V is TRBV5-1 and J is TRBJ2-3, with D tentatively TRBD2 (6 bases). CDR3 size: 18 residues. Germline CDR1 is SGHRS and CDR2 is YFSETQ. V lost 4 bases to trimming and J lost 1 base, with 22 bases between them. CDR3 sequence reads: CASSAAVAGGKGTDTQYF. CDR3 DNA sequence: TGCGCCAGCAGCGCGGCGGTTGCCGGGGGAAAGGGCACAGATACGCAGTATTTT.

J is TRBJ2-5 and V is TRBV6-5; D might be TRBD1 or TRBD2, each matching 6 bases. Deletions cut 5 bases from V and 5 bases from J, with 15 bases between. Germline assignment: CDR1 MNHEY and CDR2 SVGAGI. This CDR3 contains 14 residues. The CDR3 region has the DNA TGTGCCAGCAGTCCACGACAGGCGGGGGAGACCCAGTACTTC. Translation gives CASSPRQAGETQYF.

V and J are TRBV19 and TRBJ1-5; 11 bases fit TRBD1. CDR3 length equals 15 residues. Germline V gene data show CDR1 as LNHDA and CDR2 as SQIVND (reference sequence). Trimming removed 7 bases from V and 6 bases from J; junction bases left unmatched: 8. The CDR3 DNA reads TGTGCCAGTATGAGGACAGGGGGCGCGGGTCAGCCCCAGCATTTT. Encoded protein: CASMRTGGAGQPQHF.

The gene calls are TRBV6-5 and TRBJ2-3; D gene uncertain. Germline assignment: CDR1 MNHEY and CDR2 SVGAGI. The CDR3 length is 14 residues. V was trimmed by 8 bases and J by 2 bases, leaving 14 bases between them. In DNA, the CDR3 is TGTGCCAGCCGATCGGACGGCCTCACAGATACGCAGTATTTT. It is translated as CASRSDGLTDTQYF.

This chain joins TRBV6-1 and TRBJ2-3; weak D call: TRBD2 (6 bases). Per the germline V gene, CDR1 is MNHNS and CDR2 is SASEGT. This CDR3 has 15 residues. V lost 4 bases and J 2 bases, leaving 13 bases between the germline ends. The CDR3 nucleotides are TGTGCCAGCAGTGCTCTGGACTATTACACAGATACGCAGTATTTT. This encodes CASSALDYYTDTQYF.

The chain links TRBV19 to TRBJ2-1; D unresolved. CDR1 and CDR2 from the germline V gene are LNHDA and SQIVND (reference sequence). The CDR3 covers 17 residues. Deletions cut 2 bases from V and 0 bases from J, with 14 bases between. The CDR3 spells CASSISGPRSSYNEQFF. The DNA for the CDR3 is TGTGCCAGTAGTATATCCGGGCCTCGTAGCTCCTACAATGAGCAGTTCTTC.

The chain couples TRBV2 to TRBJ2-3, with D perhaps matching TRBD1 (6 bases). The CDR3 extends over 15 amino acids. Germline V CDR1 and CDR2: SNHLY, FYNNEI. The V gene lost 6 bases and the J gene lost 5 bases, with 18 bases spanning the gap. CDR3 residues: CASREKDSLGDTQYF. The CDR3 region has the DNA TGTGCCAGCAGGGAAAAGGACAGCCTCGGAGATACGCAGTATTTT.

The count of this clone is one. J is TRBJ2-7 and V is TRBV28; TRBD1 agrees at 9 bases. This CDR3 spans 13 amino acids. V was clipped by 6 bases and J by 2 bases; unmatched bases: 2. CDR1 and CDR2 (germline): MDHEN, SYDVKM. The CDR3 sequence is CASRRQGAYEQYF. CDR3 nucleotide sequence: TGTGCCAGCAGGCGACAGGGGGCCTACGAGCAGTACTTC.

The chain links TRBV5-5 to TRBJ1-2; D is perhaps TRBD1 (5 bases). Trimming shortened V by 2 bases and J by 0 bases, and 11 bases separated the two germline ends. This CDR3 comprises 15 residues. Germline assignment: CDR1 SGHKS and CDR2 YYEKEE (reference sequence). This CDR3 reads CASSFTGDSNYGYTF. CDR3 DNA sequence: TGTGCCAGCAGCTTTACGGGGGACTCTAACTATGGCTACACCTTC.

The rearrangement links TRBV2 to TRBJ1-4, with TRBD1 matching over 11 bases. The CDR3 has 14 amino acids. The germline CDR1 and CDR2 sequences are SNHLY and FYNNEI. The junction had 5 bases not matched to a gene; V was cut back by 6 bases and J by 8 bases. CDR3 protein: CASRAGTGGEKLFF. DNA for the CDR3: TGTGCCAGCAGAGCCGGGACAGGGGGAGAAAAACTGTTTTTT.

The gene calls are TRBV7-2 and TRBJ2-5, with a weak D call TRBD1 (5 bases). The closer fit of TRBJ2-7 to the DNA end suggests the J call may be wrong. This CDR3 has 11 residues. The V gene's germline CDR1 is SGHTA and CDR2 FQGNSA. In nucleotides, the CDR3 is TGTGCCAGCGGCGACAGCTACGAGCAGTACTTC. It is translated as CASGDSYEQYF.

This sequence joins TRBV7-3 and TRBJ2-1; 14 positions agree with TRBD2. CDR3 length equals 17 residues. V lost 5 bases to trimming and J lost 6 bases; unmatched junction nucleotides: 9. CDR1 is SGHTA and CDR2 is FQGTGA in the germline V gene. CDR3 sequence (DNA): TGTGCCAGCAGCCGCCTCGGACTAGCGGGGGGTCCCAATGAGCAGTTCTTC. As protein: CASSRLGLAGGPNEQFF.